One sample yielded the 22 T cell receptor beta chains listed below, sequenced in a study of T cell responses to AZD1222 COVID-19 vaccine. Assay: immunoSEQ multiplex PCR; the TCRdb copy retains only in-frame clones and omits some. Among about 130,000 clones listed, about nine tenths were seen once. This specimen consisted of peripheral blood, obtained on day 0 of AZD1222 vaccination. These TCRs come from an adult in good health.

The V and J genes are TRBV15 and TRBJ1-1; D is undetermined. The V end was cut by 0 bases, the J end by 6 bases, with 8 bases between. The CDR3 is 13 amino acids. Germline CDR1 is LNHNV and CDR2 is YYDKDF (reference sequence). In DNA, the CDR3 is TGTGCCACCAGCAGAGATGAAGTCGCTGAAGCTTTCTTT. Its protein product is CATSRDEVAEAFF.

This clone came up a few times. The chain joins TRBV6-1 to TRBJ1-6; D is unclear. Trimming shortened V by 3 bases and J by 6 bases, and 12 bases separated the two germline ends. This CDR3 contains 15 residues. The V gene's germline CDR1 is MNHNS and CDR2 SASEGT. Written as DNA, the CDR3 is TGTGCCAGCAGTGAGACCGGATGGGTTAATTCACCCCTCCACTTT. The encoded protein is CASSETGWVNSPLHF.

The rearrangement links TRBV7-9 to TRBJ1-4; 7 positions agree with TRBD1. V lost 3 bases and J lost 0; bases outside the gene matches: 7. Germline V gene data show CDR1 as SEHNR and CDR2 as FQNEAQ (reference sequence). The CDR3 is 17 residues long. The CDR3 here is CASSLGQRIATNEKLFF. The CDR3 bases are TGTGCCAGCAGCTTGGGACAGCGTATTGCAACTAATGAAAAACTGTTTTTT.

The V call is TRBV27, the J call TRBJ1-5; D gene unclear. From germline, CDR1 is MNHEY and CDR2 SMNVEV (reference sequence). The CDR3 has 15 amino acids. Trimming cost V 5 bases and J 6 bases, with 17 bases left between them. The CDR3 DNA is TGTGCCAGCAGTCCCGGGGTCGATGGCGGTCAGCCCCAGCATTTT. It encodes CASSPGVDGGQPQHF.

The rearrangement uses TRBV24-1 and TRBJ2-1, with D tentatively TRBD2 (5 bases). This CDR3 is 14 amino acids long. Germline V gives CDR1 KGHDR, CDR2 SFDVKD. With 7 bases removed from V and 0 bases from J, the gap between germline ends came to 9 bases. CDR3 loop: CATSEGPSYNEQFF. For the CDR3, the DNA is TGTGCCACCAGCGAGGGTCCCTCCTACAATGAGCAGTTCTTC.

The chain is built from TRBV19 and TRBJ2-2, with unresolved D. The CDR3 covers 13 residues. V lost 7 bases, J lost 4 bases, and 10 bases lay in between. In germline, CDR1 is LNHDA, CDR2 SQIVND (reference sequence). CDR3 sequence (DNA): TGTGCCAGTATAAAGAGAAGCACCGGGGAGCTGTTTTTT. Encoded protein: CASIKRSTGELFF.

The rearrangement uses TRBV4-1 and TRBJ1-6; TRBD1 is a possible D gene (6 bases). This CDR3 comprises 16 residues. The V end was cut by 0 bases, the J end by 2 bases, with 8 bases between. The germline V gene has CDR1 MGHRA and CDR2 YSYEKL. CDR3 bases: TGCGCCAGCAGCCAAGATGGGGGGCCCTATAATTCACCCCTCCACTTT. It specifies CASSQDGGPYNSPLHF.

The chain recombines TRBV18 with TRBJ2-1; 9 bases align to TRBD1. CDR1 is KGHSH and CDR2 is LQKENI in the germline V gene. The CDR3 length is 13 residues. V gave up 6 bases and J gave up 6 bases; unmatched junction bases: 3. The CDR3 loop reads CASSLTGGNEQFF. The CDR3 DNA follows: TGTGCCAGCTCGCTGACAGGGGGCAATGAGCAGTTCTTC.

J is TRBJ1-2 and V is TRBV7-8, with D hard to call. Deletions cut 5 bases from V and 8 bases from J, with 9 bases between. Per germline, CDR1 SGHVS and CDR2 FQNEAQ. This CDR3 region has 11 residues. Written as DNA, the CDR3 is TGTGCCAGCAGCGTTCCCGAGGGCTACACCTTC. Amino acids: CASSVPEGYTF.

The genes are TRBV5-3 and TRBJ1-5; TRBD1 agrees at 8 bases. TRBV5-3 is an ORF for which the function is uncertain. The CDR3 length is 17 residues. V lost 3 bases and J lost 7; bases outside the gene matches: 15. This CDR3 is CARSSVPGQERRQPQHF. CDR3 bases: TGTGCCAGAAGCTCCGTCCCGGGACAGGAGCGGCGCCAGCCCCAGCATTTT.

CDR3 region: CASSPQDAGNTIYF. The CDR3 DNA sequence: TGTGCCAGCAGCCCTCAGGACGCTGGAAACACCATATATTTT. The chain links TRBV3-1 (or the pseudogene TRBV3-2) to TRBJ1-3; D is unresolved. Germline values: CDR1 LGHDT, CDR2 YNNKEL (reference sequence). This CDR3 has 14 amino acids. Trimming took off 4 bases at V and 2 bases at J, with 9 bases between the two ends.

About this clone: At the DNA level, this CDR3 is encoded by other sequences in the same sample as well. The chain joins TRBV19 to TRBJ1-1; D not certain. The CDR3 has 11 residues. V gave up 6 bases and J gave up 8 bases, with 10 bases separating them. Per the germline V gene, CDR1 is LNHDA and CDR2 is SQIVND (reference sequence). The CDR3 reads CASSSGLEAFF. CDR3 in DNA: TGTGCCAGTAGCTCAGGCCTCGAAGCTTTCTTT.

The J gene is TRBJ1-3, the V gene TRBV6-6, with D unresolved. The CDR3 consists of 13 residues. Germline lookup yields CDR1 MNHNY and CDR2 SVGAGI (reference sequence). Trimming pared 9 bases from V and 0 bases from J, leaving 9 bases between. The CDR3 DNA is TGTGCCAGTGACCGGGACTCTGGAAACACCATATATTTT. Its protein is CASDRDSGNTIYF.

The count of this clone is one. This chain links TRBV6-6 with TRBJ1-2; TRBD1 might be the D (5 bases). Trimming pared 4 bases from V and 8 bases from J, leaving 11 bases between. CDR1 is MNHNY, CDR2 SVGAGI, per germline (reference sequence). This CDR3 spans 12 amino acids. CDR3 amino acids: CASSFLTDGYTF. CDR3 nucleotides: TGTGCCAGCAGTTTTCTGACAGACGGCTACACCTTC.

V and J are TRBV30 and TRBJ1-1; weak D call: TRBD1 (5 bases). The CDR3 extends over 13 amino acids. Germline loops: CDR1 GTSNPN, CDR2 SVGIG (reference sequence). Trimming stripped 1 base from V and 2 bases from J, with 8 bases between. The CDR3 here is CAWSEQENTEAFF. CDR3 in DNA: TGTGCCTGGAGTGAACAGGAAAACACTGAAGCTTTCTTT.

J is TRBJ2-7 and V is TRBV5-1; D call uncertain. CDR3 size: 12 residues. The V gene's germline CDR1 is SGHRS and CDR2 YFSETQ. The V end lost 2 bases, the J end lost 4 bases, and 7 bases lay between the germline ends. For the CDR3, the DNA is TGCGCCAGCAGCTTAAATGGTTACGAGCAGTACTTC. Protein product: CASSLNGYEQYF.

The gene calls are TRBV7-2 and TRBJ2-5; D gene uncertain. Germline-derived CDR1 and CDR2 are SGHTA and FQGNSA. V lost 5 bases, J lost 5 bases, and 15 bases lay in between. This CDR3 contains 14 residues. The CDR3 sequence: CASSLTKFWETQYF. The CDR3 nucleotides read TGTGCCAGCAGCCTCACCAAGTTCTGGGAGACCCAGTACTTC.

The chain couples TRBV5-1 to TRBJ2-6; no definite D call. Germline CDR1 and CDR2: SGHRS and YFSETQ. Trimming cost V 0 bases and J 1 base, with 8 bases left between them. This CDR3 spans 16 amino acids. The CDR3 region has the DNA TGCGCCAGCAGCTTGGACCCTCGGTCTGGGGCCAACGTCCTGACTTTC. Translation gives CASSLDPRSGANVLTF.

V gene TRBV6-6 combines with J gene TRBJ2-5; D is ambiguous. CDR1 MNHNY and CDR2 SVGAGI come from the germline V gene (reference sequence). The CDR3 is 10 residues long. Trimming took off 8 bases at V and 6 bases at J, with 7 bases between the two ends. DNA of the CDR3: TGTGCCAGCTCACAGAAGACCCAGTACTTC. Its protein is CASSQKTQYF.

This sequence joins TRBV12-3 or TRBV12-4 and TRBJ1-1; tentative D call: TRBD1 (5 bases). V dropped 7 bases and J dropped 4 bases, with 13 bases sitting between them. The CDR3 spans 13 residues. This chain's CDR3 is CASNMERGTEAFF. Written as DNA, the CDR3 is TGTGCCAGCAATATGGAGAGGGGCACTGAAGCTTTCTTT.

This rearrangement joins TRBV7-8 to TRBJ1-1; D not certain. Germline V gives CDR1 SGHVS, CDR2 FQNEAQ. Trimming cost V 6 bases and J 0 bases, with 11 bases left between them. The length of the CDR3 is 14 residues. CDR3 region: CASSVGRLNTEAFF. Written as DNA, the CDR3 is TGTGCCAGCAGTGTAGGACGCTTGAACACTGAAGCTTTCTTT.

The genes are TRBV4-1 and TRBJ1-5, with TRBD1 matching 10 bases. The length of the CDR3 is 16 residues. The germline gives CDR1 MGHRA, CDR2 YSYEKL. With V trimmed by 0 bases and J by 6 bases, 5 bases remained unmatched. The CDR3 bases are TGCGCCAGCAGCCAAGACCCGGGACAGGGGATTCAGCCCCAGCATTTT. It yields the protein CASSQDPGQGIQPQHF.